This TCR beta chain was captured by sequencing in a study of cytomegalovirus exposure and HLA in healthy donors. Primers included in the PCR were 60 Vbeta and 13 Jbeta primers. Produced via immunoSEQ multiplex PCR; TCRdb's table is partial and in-frame only. The sample shows 150,000 to 200,000 clones, approximately 84% of them seen only once. Donors counted as nominally healthy when sampled, yet unrecorded immune exposures were likely. The CDR3 loop spans 17 amino acids. The V gene lost 0 bases and the J gene lost 1 base, with 14 bases spanning the gap. Germline V CDR1 and CDR2: SGDLS, YYNGEE. The sample comprised PBMCs. This clonotype originated in a young woman in good health and CMV-seropositive. The chain joins TRBV9 to TRBJ2-4, with D uncertain. CDR3 DNA: TGTGCCAGCAGCGTAGGAGGTGGCAGAGAGGCCAAAAACATTCAGTACTTC. Encoded protein: CASSVGGGREAKNIQYF.